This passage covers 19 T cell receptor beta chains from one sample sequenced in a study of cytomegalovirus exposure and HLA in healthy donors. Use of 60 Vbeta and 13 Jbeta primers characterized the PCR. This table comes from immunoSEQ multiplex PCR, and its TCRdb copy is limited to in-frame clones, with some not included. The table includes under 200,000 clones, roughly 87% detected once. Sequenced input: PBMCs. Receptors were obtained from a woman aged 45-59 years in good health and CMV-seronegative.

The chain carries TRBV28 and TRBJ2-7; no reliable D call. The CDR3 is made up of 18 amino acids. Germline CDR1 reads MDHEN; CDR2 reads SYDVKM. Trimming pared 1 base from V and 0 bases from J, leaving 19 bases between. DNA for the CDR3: TGTGCCAGCAGTTTATCCCTCCTGACACGGCCAAGCTCCTACGAGCAGTACTTC. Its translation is CASSLSLLTRPSSYEQYF.

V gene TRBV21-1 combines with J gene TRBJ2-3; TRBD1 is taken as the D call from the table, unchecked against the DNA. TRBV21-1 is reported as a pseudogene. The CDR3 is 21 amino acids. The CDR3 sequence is CASRNFPGQGRFPLGGFTQYF. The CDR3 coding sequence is TGTGCCAGCAGGAACTTTCCGGGACAGGGTCGCTTTCCCCTCGGTGGATTTACGCAGTATTTT.

The CDR3 DNA reads as TGTGCCAGCAGCTTGAGCGGGTATGGCTACACCTTC. This sequence encodes CASSLSGYGYTF. J is TRBJ1-2 and V is TRBV5-6, with D unresolved. CDR1 and CDR2 from the germline V gene are SGHDT and YYEEEE. V shed 1 base and J shed 5 bases, with 6 bases lying between them. The CDR3 length is 12 residues.

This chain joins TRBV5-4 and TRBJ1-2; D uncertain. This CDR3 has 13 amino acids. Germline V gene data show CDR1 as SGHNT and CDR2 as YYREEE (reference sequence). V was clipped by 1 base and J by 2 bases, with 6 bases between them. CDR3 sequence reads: CASSLNTNYGYTF. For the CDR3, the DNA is TGTGCCAGCAGCTTGAACACGAACTATGGCTACACCTTC.

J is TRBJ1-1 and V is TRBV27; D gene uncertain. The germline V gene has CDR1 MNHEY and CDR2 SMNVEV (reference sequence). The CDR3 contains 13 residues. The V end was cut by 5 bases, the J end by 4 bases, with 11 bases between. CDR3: CASSPLYITEAFF. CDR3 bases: TGTGCCAGCAGTCCCCTTTACATCACTGAAGCTTTCTTT.

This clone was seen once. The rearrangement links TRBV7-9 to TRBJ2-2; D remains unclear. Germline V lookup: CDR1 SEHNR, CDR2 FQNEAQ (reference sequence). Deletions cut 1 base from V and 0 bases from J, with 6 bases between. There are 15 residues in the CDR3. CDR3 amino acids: CASSLGQSNTGELFF. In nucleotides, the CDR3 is TGTGCCAGCAGCTTAGGGCAGTCGAACACCGGGGAGCTGTTTTTT.

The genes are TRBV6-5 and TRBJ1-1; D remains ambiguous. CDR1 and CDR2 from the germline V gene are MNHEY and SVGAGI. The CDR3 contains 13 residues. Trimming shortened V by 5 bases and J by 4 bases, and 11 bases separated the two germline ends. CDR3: CASSLRGSTEAFF. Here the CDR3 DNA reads TGTGCCAGCAGTCTTCGCGGGAGCACTGAAGCTTTCTTT.

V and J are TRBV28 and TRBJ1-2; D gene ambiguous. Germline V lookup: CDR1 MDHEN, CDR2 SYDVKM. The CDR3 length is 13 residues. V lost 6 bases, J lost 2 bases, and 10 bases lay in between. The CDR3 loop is CASRVSRNYGYTF. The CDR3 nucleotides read TGTGCCAGCAGGGTCTCGAGGAACTATGGCTACACCTTC.

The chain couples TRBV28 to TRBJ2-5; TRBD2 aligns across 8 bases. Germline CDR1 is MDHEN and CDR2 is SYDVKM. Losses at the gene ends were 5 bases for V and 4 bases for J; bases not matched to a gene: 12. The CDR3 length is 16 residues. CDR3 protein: CASSASPGAGGETQYF. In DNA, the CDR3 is TGTGCCAGCAGTGCATCCCCCGGGGCGGGGGGAGAGACCCAGTACTTC.

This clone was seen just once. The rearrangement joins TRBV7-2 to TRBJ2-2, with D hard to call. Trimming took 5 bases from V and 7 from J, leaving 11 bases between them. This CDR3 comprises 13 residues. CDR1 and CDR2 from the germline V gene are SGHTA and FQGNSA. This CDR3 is CASSRLADGELFF. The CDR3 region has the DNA TGTGCCAGCAGCCGATTGGCGGACGGGGAGCTGTTTTTT.

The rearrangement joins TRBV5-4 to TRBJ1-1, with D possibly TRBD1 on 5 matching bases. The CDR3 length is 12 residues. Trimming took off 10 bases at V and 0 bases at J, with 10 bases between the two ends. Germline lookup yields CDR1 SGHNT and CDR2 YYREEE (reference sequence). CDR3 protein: CAAGTVNTEAFF. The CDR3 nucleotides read TGTGCCGCCGGGACTGTGAACACTGAAGCTTTCTTT.

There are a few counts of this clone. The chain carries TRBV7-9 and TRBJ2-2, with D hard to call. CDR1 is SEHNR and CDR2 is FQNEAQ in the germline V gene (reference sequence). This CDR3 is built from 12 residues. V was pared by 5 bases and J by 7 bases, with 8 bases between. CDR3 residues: CASSDYGGELFF. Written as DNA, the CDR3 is TGTGCCAGCAGCGATTACGGCGGGGAGCTGTTTTTT.

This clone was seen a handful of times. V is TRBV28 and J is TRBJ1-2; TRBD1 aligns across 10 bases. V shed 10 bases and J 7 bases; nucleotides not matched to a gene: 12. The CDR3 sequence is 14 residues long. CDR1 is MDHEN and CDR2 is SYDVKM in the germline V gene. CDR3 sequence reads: CATRQGAGLRGYTF. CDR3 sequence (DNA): TGTGCCACACGACAGGGGGCTGGATTACGTGGCTACACCTTC.

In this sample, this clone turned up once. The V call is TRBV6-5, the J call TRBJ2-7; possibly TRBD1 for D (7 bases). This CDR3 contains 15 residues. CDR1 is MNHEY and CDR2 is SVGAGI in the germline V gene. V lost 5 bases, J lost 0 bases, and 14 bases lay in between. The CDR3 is CASSKRQGLSYEQYF. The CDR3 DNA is TGTGCCAGCAGTAAACGACAGGGACTCTCCTACGAGCAGTACTTC.

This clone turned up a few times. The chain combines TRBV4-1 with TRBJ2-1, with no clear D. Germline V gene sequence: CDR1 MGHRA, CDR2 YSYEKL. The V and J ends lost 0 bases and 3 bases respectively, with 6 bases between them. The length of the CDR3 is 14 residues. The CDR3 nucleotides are TGCGCCAGCAGCCAAGATCTTATCTACAATGAGCAGTTCTTC. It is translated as CASSQDLIYNEQFF.

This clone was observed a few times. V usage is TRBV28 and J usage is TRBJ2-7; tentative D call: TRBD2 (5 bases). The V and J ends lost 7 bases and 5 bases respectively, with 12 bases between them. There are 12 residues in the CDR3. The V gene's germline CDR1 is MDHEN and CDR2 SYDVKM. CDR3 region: CASTVTGDEQYF. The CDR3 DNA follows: TGTGCCAGCACGGTAACCGGGGACGAGCAGTACTTC. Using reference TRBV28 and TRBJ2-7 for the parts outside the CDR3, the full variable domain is DVKVTQSSRYLVKRTGEKVFLECVQDMDHENMFWYRQDPGLGLRLIYFSYDVKMKEKGDIPEGYSVSREKKERFSLILESASTNQTSMYLCASTVTGDEQYFGPGTRLTVT.

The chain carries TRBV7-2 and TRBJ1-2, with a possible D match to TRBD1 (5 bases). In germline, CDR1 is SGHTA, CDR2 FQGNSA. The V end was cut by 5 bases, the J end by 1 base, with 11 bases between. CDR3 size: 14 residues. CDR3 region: CASSMDTFNYGYTF. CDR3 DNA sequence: TGTGCCAGCAGCATGGACACGTTTAACTATGGCTACACCTTC.

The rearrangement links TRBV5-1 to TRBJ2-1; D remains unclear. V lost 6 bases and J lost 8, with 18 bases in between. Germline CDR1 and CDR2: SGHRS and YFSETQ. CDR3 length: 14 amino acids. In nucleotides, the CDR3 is TGCGCCAGCAATCCGGCAACCTACCAGGATGAGCAGTTCTTC. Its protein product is CASNPATYQDEQFF.

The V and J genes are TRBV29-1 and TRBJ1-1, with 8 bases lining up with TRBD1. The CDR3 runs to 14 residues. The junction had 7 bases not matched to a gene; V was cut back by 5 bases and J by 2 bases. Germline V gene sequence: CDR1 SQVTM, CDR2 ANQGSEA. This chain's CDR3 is CSVRDRGENTEAFF. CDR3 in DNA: TGCAGCGTTAGAGACAGGGGCGAAAACACTGAAGCTTTCTTT.